The 13 T cell receptor beta chains below come from one sample, sequenced in a study of blood T cell repertoires in COVID-19. The method was immunoSEQ multiplex PCR; TCRdb's version includes in-frame clones alone and lacks a portion of them. The sample lists 250,000 to 300,000 clones; about nine tenths were seen once. Material: peripheral blood. All receptors come from a woman aged 25 to 39 with COVID-19, enrolled during active disease.

The gene calls are TRBV10-3 and TRBJ2-5, with TRBD2 matching 13 bases. The junction had 9 bases not matched to a gene; V was cut back by 0 bases and J by 14 bases. This CDR3 has 15 amino acids. Per the germline V gene, CDR1 is ENHRY and CDR2 is SYGVKD. CDR3 in amino acids: CAISESITSGGALYF. For the CDR3, the DNA is TGTGCCATCAGTGAGTCAATTACTAGCGGGGGGGCCCTATACTTC.

The chain uses TRBV15 and TRBJ2-1, with 8 bases lining up with TRBD2. The CDR3 is 12 amino acids. Germline V lookup: CDR1 LNHNV, CDR2 YYDKDF (reference sequence). The trim removed 9 bases at V and 4 bases at J, leaving 2 bases unmatched. Here the CDR3 DNA reads TGTGCCACGGGGACTAGATACAATGAGCAGTTCTTC. Its translation: CATGTRYNEQFF.

The J gene is TRBJ2-3, the V gene TRBV5-1, with TRBD1 as a possible D gene (6 bases). Trimming pared 6 bases from V and 6 bases from J, leaving 23 bases between. The CDR3 covers 16 residues. Germline CDR1 reads SGHRS; CDR2 reads YFSETQ. The CDR3 is CASTPGHVVSGDTQYF. The CDR3 DNA reads as TGCGCCAGCACCCCGGGACACGTGGTCTCGGGGGATACGCAGTATTTT.

This clone occurred once. The chain joins TRBV19 to TRBJ2-2, with 9 nucleotides matching TRBD1. This CDR3 has 16 amino acids. Germline V gene lookup returns CDR1 LNHDA and CDR2 SQIVND (reference sequence). J was trimmed by 3 bases and V by 5 bases; bases with no gene match: 7. The CDR3, as DNA: TGTGCCAGTAGTCCAAACAGGGGGCGGGACACCGGGGAGCTGTTTTTT. It codes for CASSPNRGRDTGELFF.

With respect to this clone: The same CDR3 arises from other DNA sequences in this sample as well. The chain employs TRBV4-1 and TRBJ2-1, with D hard to call. Looked up from germline, CDR1 is MGHRA and CDR2 is YSYEKL. This CDR3 is 12 amino acids long. The V end was cut by 2 bases, the J end by 7 bases, with 6 bases between. CDR3: CASSQSQNEQFF. As DNA, the CDR3 is TGCGCCAGCAGCCAATCACAGAATGAGCAGTTCTTC.

This clone was observed a handful of times. V usage is TRBV18 and J usage is TRBJ1-1; possibly TRBD1 for D (6 bases). The V gene's germline CDR1 is KGHSH and CDR2 LQKENI. The V end lost 3 bases, the J end lost 0 bases, and 8 bases lay between the germline ends. CDR3 length equals 14 residues. CDR3: CASSPGHMNTEAFF. The CDR3 region has the DNA TGTGCCAGCTCACCGGGACATATGAACACTGAAGCTTTCTTT.

The V call is TRBV7-7, the J call TRBJ1-6; a weak D match, TRBD1 (6 bases). The V end lost 2 bases, the J end lost 4 bases, and 18 bases lay between the germline ends. This CDR3 is 18 amino acids long. Germline CDR1 and CDR2: SSHAT and FNYEAQ (reference sequence). The CDR3 protein is CASSLSLLRGAYNSPLHF. CDR3 sequence (DNA): TGTGCCAGCAGCTTATCTTTGCTGCGGGGGGCTTATAATTCACCCCTCCACTTT.

V is TRBV10-3 and J is TRBJ1-2; D may be TRBD1 (5 bases). Trimming took off 4 bases at V and 4 bases at J, with 10 bases between the two ends. Germline V lookup: CDR1 ENHRY, CDR2 SYGVKD. This CDR3 region has 13 residues. The CDR3 region has the DNA TGTGCCATCAGTGCCCAGGGCCCCTATGGCTACACCTTC. Its protein product is CAISAQGPYGYTF.

The gene calls are TRBV18 and TRBJ1-2; no clear D. Looked up from germline, CDR1 is KGHSH and CDR2 is LQKENI. The V gene lost 0 bases and the J gene lost 8 bases, with 16 bases spanning the gap. The CDR3 length is 15 residues. The CDR3 nucleotides read TGTGCCAGCTCACCACCGAGAGTCGCCGTCTGGGGCTACACCTTC. Encoded protein: CASSPPRVAVWGYTF.

V gene TRBV7-8 combines with J gene TRBJ1-1, with D maybe TRBD1 (5 bases). The CDR3 contains 15 residues. V was cut by 6 bases and J by 4 bases, with 18 bases left in between. Germline lookup yields CDR1 SGHVS and CDR2 FQNEAQ. CDR3 residues: CASSPLRGVATEAFF. As DNA, the CDR3 is TGTGCCAGCAGTCCCTTGCGGGGGGTAGCCACTGAAGCTTTCTTT.

The rearrangement joins TRBV4-1 to TRBJ2-2, with a possible D match to TRBD2 (6 bases). Germline assignment: CDR1 MGHRA and CDR2 YSYEKL. This CDR3 is built from 15 residues. Trimming took 4 bases from V and 1 from J, leaving 10 bases between them. CDR3 sequence reads: CASSRAGRNTGELFF. The CDR3 DNA sequence: TGCGCCAGCAGCCGGGCGGGGAGGAACACCGGGGAGCTGTTTTTT.

The gene calls are TRBV11-1 and TRBJ1-1; D call uncertain. V shed 2 bases and J shed 1 base, with 5 bases lying between them. CDR1 and CDR2 from the germline V gene are SGHAT and FQDESV (reference sequence). The CDR3 covers 13 residues. CDR3 DNA sequence: TGTGCCAGCAGCTTATCGGGGAACACTGAAGCTTTCTTT. Encoded protein: CASSLSGNTEAFF. The whole variable domain, remainder taken from reference TRBV11-1 and TRBJ1-1, is EAEVAQSPRYKITEKSQAVAFWCDPISGHATLYWYRQILGQGPELLVQFQDESVVDDSQLPKDRFSAERLKGVDSTLKIQPAELGDSAMYLCASSLSGNTEAFFGQGTRLTVV.

CDR3 DNA: TGTGCCAGTAGTATAGATTGGGAGGCTGAAGCTTTCTTT. This codes for CASSIDWEAEAFF. The chain employs TRBV19 and TRBJ1-1; D unclear. Germline V CDR1 and CDR2: LNHDA, SQIVND (reference sequence). The V and J ends lost 0 bases and 6 bases respectively, with 8 bases between them. This CDR3 is built from 13 residues.